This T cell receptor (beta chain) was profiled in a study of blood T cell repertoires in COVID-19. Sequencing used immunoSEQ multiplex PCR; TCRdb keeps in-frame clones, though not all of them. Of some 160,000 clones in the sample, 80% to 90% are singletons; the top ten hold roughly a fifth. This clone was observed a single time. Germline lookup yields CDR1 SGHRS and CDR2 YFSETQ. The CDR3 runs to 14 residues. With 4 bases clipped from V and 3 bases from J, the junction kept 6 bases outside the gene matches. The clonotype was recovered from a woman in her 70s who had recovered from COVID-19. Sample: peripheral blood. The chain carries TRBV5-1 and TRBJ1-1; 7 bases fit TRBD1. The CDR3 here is CASSPYTGDTEAFF. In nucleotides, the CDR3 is TGCGCCAGCAGCCCATACACAGGGGACACTGAAGCTTTCTTT.